The rows below give T cell receptor beta chains drawn from one sample of a study of shared T cell receptors in the human thymus. Clones were sequenced by immunoSEQ multiplex PCR, and TCRdb holds only the in-frame ones, with some missing. The sample includes around 67,000 clones, 90% to 95% of them seen just once. Sequenced material: thymocytes. Source of these receptors: a human donor. Each CDR3 is given without its conserved first and last residue.

TRBV9 | ASSPRQQGAPNTEAF
TRBV21-1 | ASSDHSGEEGNEQF
TRBV9 | ASSVDYLDEQF
TRBV7-9 | ASSLYRRGQVVDYGYT
TRBV27 | ASSSPGQGAWDTEAF
TRBV18 | ASSTLLAGDISSTDTQY
TRBV6-5 | ASSYSFQETQY
TRBV6-1 | ASSCREVSTDTQY
TRBV14 | ASSQGARSYNSPLH
TRBV27 | ASSFRLEGPPEENEQY
TRBV7-2 | ASSLGLRGIYNSPLH
TRBV18 | ASSPGQSSGNTIY
TRBV12-5 | ASGLDRDRVTGELF
TRBV4-3 | ASSPFSGDATGELF
TRBV28 | ASKKTGRSYNSPLH
TRBV12-5 | ASGLGQGVNTEAF
TRBV29-1 | SVESRIGWTQY
TRBV28 | ASSQKNRDLNYGYT
TRBV19 | ASSMAATGELF
TRBV11-2 | ASSLGQSGQPQH
TRBV19 | AIQAAGQAMNTGELF
TRBV29-1 | SAREGSSPYPTYNEQF
TRBV19 | ASLGGRGEQPQH
TRBV29-1 | SVEDDSGGDYEQY
TRBV28 | ASLKWTDGNQPQH
TRBV29-1 | SVDFRGWNTEAF